The rows below give T cell receptor beta chains drawn from one sample of a study of monozygotic twins with inflammatory bowel disease. Following a re-call of the 5' RACE reads, TCRdb has one entry per CDR3 protein and lacks DNA. The specimen's table records about 210,000 distinct CDR3 sequences. The sample comprised blood. These TCRs come from a human donor with ulcerative colitis or Crohn's disease, or a healthy co-twin of an affected twin (not recorded which). Both conserved end residues are part of each CDR3.

cdr3_length j_call v_call cdr3_aa
16 TRBJ2-3 TRBV12-3/TRBV12-4 CASSRGLAEYTDTQYF
13 TRBJ2-1 TRBV6-5 CASSSGTYNEQFF
18 TRBJ2-3 TRBV5-6 CASSSSMDREFSADTQYF
17 TRBJ1-5 TRBV3-1 CASSHGGGTARTGPQHF
17 TRBJ1-4 TRBV7-6 CASSLEAIGPLREKLFF
14 TRBJ2-5 TRBV5-1 CASSPLSIGETQYF
16 TRBJ2-7 TRBV6-5 CASSYASSGGSYEQYF
15 TRBJ2-3 TRBV20-1 CSARDRVRGSDTQYF
13 TRBJ1-5 TRBV19 CASGTGDNRPQHF
13 TRBJ1-3 TRBV12-3/TRBV12-4 CASDGSSGNTIYF
16 TRBJ1-1 TRBV12-3/TRBV12-4 CASSLQGLPDFTEAFF
11 TRBJ2-1 TRBV20-1 CSASLGNEQFF
14 TRBJ1-1 TRBV20-1 CSARDPRGYTEAFF
16 TRBJ1-2 TRBV19 CASSIIQDREKSGYTF
16 TRBJ2-4 TRBV27 CASSLLGNRAKNIQYF
12 TRBJ2-1 TRBV28 CASSSNYNEQFF
14 TRBJ2-1 TRBV6-1 CASSEAGGGGEQFF
12 TRBJ1-1 TRBV20-1 CSARVPNTEAFF
15 TRBJ2-2 TRBV18 CASSPDRMGTGELFF
14 TRBJ1-2 TRBV3-1 CASSQGPDNYGYTF
13 TRBJ1-2 TRBV4-1 CASSGLFNYGYTF
12 TRBJ2-4 TRBV5-1 CASSLDTNIQYF
16 TRBJ1-1 TRBV12-3/TRBV12-4 CASRIRALDANTEAFF
12 TRBJ1-1 TRBV5-8 CASSLAWTEAFF
16 TRBJ2-6 TRBV9 CASSSLTSSGANVLTF
13 TRBJ1-4 TRBV27 CASSSFQGEKLFF
11 TRBJ2-3 TRBV6-5 CASSYSDTQYF
15 TRBJ2-1 TRBV5-1 CASSSLAGANNEQFF
14 TRBJ1-1 TRBV18 CASSPAGSATEAFF
12 TRBJ1-6 TRBV7-2 CASSFVESPLHF
12 TRBJ1-5 TRBV10-3 CAISGVDQPQHF
14 TRBJ2-1 TRBV4-2 CASSQERGGPEQFF
13 TRBJ1-2 TRBV18 CASSPKGGYGYTF
15 TRBJ2-3 TRBV29-1 CSVVHRGRSTDTQYF
12 TRBJ1-5 TRBV27 CASRTGNQPQHF
13 TRBJ2-3 TRBV6-5 CASTGPGTDTQYF
13 TRBJ1-1 TRBV4-1 CASRRDQGAEAFF
13 TRBJ1-1 TRBV9 CASSARQHTEAFF
12 TRBJ2-1 TRBV2 CASSQSTNEQFF
13 TRBJ1-1 TRBV12-3/TRBV12-4 CASSFQLNTEAFF
12 TRBJ1-2 TRBV6-2/TRBV6-3 CASSKGQGLETF
14 TRBJ2-1 TRBV7-9 CASSRGRFDNEQFF
14 TRBJ1-5 TRBV7-9 CASSPQGEGQPQHF
17 TRBJ1-1 TRBV13 CASSSSTTPGENTEAFF
17 TRBJ2-4 TRBV6-1 CASSPASRELAKNIQYF
14 TRBJ1-3 TRBV7-9 CASSFPAEGNTIYF
13 TRBJ2-1 TRBV5-1 CASSPRTVYEQFF
12 TRBJ2-7 TRBV12-3/TRBV12-4 CASATGAHEQYF
15 TRBJ1-2 TRBV20-1 CSARTGPHFNYGYTF
15 TRBJ2-7 TRBV5-6 CASSPGTGGSYEQYF
18 TRBJ1-1 TRBV5-1 CASSLSRDRALSDTEAFF
15 TRBJ2-1 TRBV7-2 CASSLSYTLGGEQFF
15 TRBJ1-2 TRBV27 CASALTPQTFYGYTF
11 TRBJ1-6 TRBV2 CASHTNSPLHF
16 TRBJ2-2 TRBV5-1 CASSLVGEPHTGELFF
15 TRBJ1-2 TRBV5-1 CASSPGPGESYGYTF
15 TRBJ1-1 TRBV4-1 CASSPHGTANTEAFF
12 TRBJ2-7 TRBV6-6 CASRTGGFEQYF
16 TRBJ2-2 TRBV5-1 CASSFSGQVNTGELFF
14 TRBJ2-5 TRBV12-3/TRBV12-4 CASSTRGGGETQYF